What follows are 10 T cell receptor beta chains derived from one specimen sequenced in a study of cytomegalovirus exposure and HLA in healthy donors. Assay used: immunoSEQ multiplex PCR; TCRdb lists only in-frame clones, some missing. The data hold around 150,000 clones, with roughly 80% observed a single time. Specimen: PBMCs. Source of these receptors: a man aged 25 to 40 in good health and CMV-seropositive.

The chain joins TRBV7-6 to TRBJ2-1; D unresolved. The CDR3 sequence is 13 residues long. V lost 3 bases and J 7 bases, leaving 10 bases between the germline ends. Germline values: CDR1 SGHVS, CDR2 FNYEAQ. DNA of the CDR3: TGTGCCAGCAGCTTTGTGACTTCGAATGAGCAGTTCTTC. This encodes CASSFVTSNEQFF. The whole variable domain, remainder taken from reference TRBV7-6 and TRBJ2-1, is GAGVSQSPRYKVTKRGQDVALRCDPISGHVSLYWYRQALGQGPEFLTYFNYEAQQDKSGLPNDRFSAERPEGSISTLTIQRTEQRDSAMYRCASSFVTSNEQFFGPGTRLTVL.

The rearrangement joins TRBV9 to TRBJ1-2; 8 positions match TRBD1. This CDR3 has 14 amino acids. J lost 8 bases, V lost 3 bases, and 9 bases had no gene match. Germline loops: CDR1 SGDLS, CDR2 YYNGEE. CDR3 protein: CASSGGGQGGGYTF. Written as DNA, the CDR3 is TGTGCCAGCAGCGGAGGTGGACAGGGCGGGGGCTACACCTTC.

The chain joins TRBV4-3 to TRBJ2-1, with 8 bases identical to TRBD1. The junction had 5 bases not matched to a gene; V was cut back by 0 bases and J by 1 base. The CDR3 extends over 17 amino acids. Germline CDR1 LGHNA, CDR2 YSLEER. This CDR3 reads CASSQDSTGVSYNEQFF. Written as DNA, the CDR3 is TGCGCCAGCAGCCAAGATTCGACAGGGGTATCCTACAATGAGCAGTTCTTC.

This chain links TRBV7-9 with TRBJ1-6; no clear D. This CDR3 spans 15 amino acids. Germline V gene data show CDR1 as SEHNR and CDR2 as FQNEAQ (reference sequence). V lost 4 bases to trimming and J lost 9 bases, with 16 bases between them. Written as DNA, the CDR3 is TGTGCCAGCAGCTCTGATGGGGAGCCCGGTTCACCCCTCCACTTT. It codes for CASSSDGEPGSPLHF. The variable domain in full, completed from reference TRBV7-9 and TRBJ1-6, reads DTGVSQNPRHKITKRGQNVTFRCDPISEHNRLYWYRQTLGQGPEFLTYFQNEAQLEKSRLLSDRFSAERPKGSFSTLEIQRTEQGDSAMYLCASSSDGEPGSPLHFGNGTRLTVT.

The chain has TRBV19 and TRBJ1-1; D unresolved. Trimming shortened V by 8 bases and J by 5 bases, and 12 bases separated the two germline ends. CDR3 size: 12 residues. Germline lookup yields CDR1 LNHDA and CDR2 SQIVND (reference sequence). In DNA form, the CDR3 reads TGTGCCAGTTCGTCAGGAGGGACTGAAGCTTTCTTT. It is translated as CASSSGGTEAFF.

The chain is built from TRBV6-5 and TRBJ1-1; 7 bases fit TRBD1. CDR1 and CDR2 (germline): MNHEY, SVGAGI. V shed 7 bases, J shed 2 bases, and the junction held 7 bases outside the gene matches. The CDR3 is 14 residues long. Written as DNA, the CDR3 is TGTGCCAGCAATCCGACAGGGCTTAACACTGAAGCTTTCTTT. The encoded protein is CASNPTGLNTEAFF.

The chain couples TRBV27 to TRBJ2-1; 8 nucleotides align to TRBD2. J gave up 10 bases and V 6 bases, and 5 bases lay outside the gene matches. The CDR3 has 12 residues. Germline CDR1 MNHEY, CDR2 SMNVEV (reference sequence). The CDR3 bases are TGTGCCAGCAGCATAATAGCGGGGGAGCAGTTCTTC. Its protein product is CASSIIAGEQFF.

J is TRBJ2-2 and V is TRBV7-3, with a weak D call TRBD2 (6 bases). CDR3 length: 14 amino acids. CDR1 SGHTA and CDR2 FQGTGA come from the germline V gene. Trimming removed 4 bases at V and 0 bases at J, with 6 bases between. The CDR3, as DNA: TGTGCCAGCAGCTCGGGAGCGAACACCGGGGAGCTGTTTTTT. Residues: CASSSGANTGELFF.

The rearrangement links TRBV9 to TRBJ1-3; D is ambiguous. Germline CDR1 SGDLS, CDR2 YYNGEE. There are 14 residues in the CDR3. V lost 0 bases and J lost 4, with 8 bases in between. The CDR3 bases are TGTGCCAGCAGCGTAGGAGGGCAAGGAAACACCATATATTTT. Translating gives CASSVGGQGNTIYF. The complete variable domain, with remaining parts taken from reference TRBV9 and TRBJ1-3, reads DSGVTQTPKHLITATGQRVTLRCSPRSGDLSVYWYQQSLDQGLQFLIQYYNGEERAKGNILERFSAQQFPDLHSELNLSSLELGDSALYFCASSVGGQGNTIYFGEGSWLTVV.

V and J are TRBV6-1 and TRBJ2-7; 7 bases agree with TRBD1. Germline CDR1 MNHNS, CDR2 SASEGT. The CDR3 extends over 13 amino acids. V lost 6 bases to trimming and J lost 2 bases; unmatched junction nucleotides: 4. The CDR3 bases are TGTGCCAGCAGGGGGACAGCGACCTACGAGCAGTACTTC. As protein: CASRGTATYEQYF.